The 2 T cell receptor beta chains given below trace back to one sample, sequenced in a study of beta chain features in type 1 diabetes. Study-wide results and limits: Researchers report that Type 1 diabetes patients had moderately but significantly shorter TCRB CDR3s across all four CD4+ subsets.

These TCRs' antigens remain unknown. The study reverse transcribed the entire isolated RNA, so it sequenced expressed TCRB transcripts. Repertoires were generated with immunoSEQ multiplex PCR, while TCRdb's copy carries only in-frame clones and drops some. The repertoire holds around 600,000 clones, with around an eighth as singletons. The specimen was naive CD4+ T cells from blood. Source of these receptors: a man younger than 40 with type 1 diabetes.

This clone was detected a few times. The rearrangement links TRBV5-5 to TRBJ2-2, with a tentative D call TRBD2 (7 bases). V lost 7 bases to trimming and J lost 5 bases, with 15 bases between them. Per the germline V gene, CDR1 is SGHKS and CDR2 is YYEKEE (reference sequence). The CDR3 is 14 residues long. The CDR3 spells CASSRGASTGELFF. CDR3 coding DNA: TGTGCCAGCTCCCGGGGGGCTTCAACCGGGGAGCTGTTTTTT.

The J gene is TRBJ1-3, the V gene TRBV29-1; TRBD1 aligns across 9 bases. This CDR3 region has 13 residues. V was pared by 4 bases and J by 4 bases, with 2 bases of the junction left unmatched. From germline, CDR1 is SQVTM and CDR2 ANQGSEA. CDR3 sequence: CSVGTGVGNTIYF. The CDR3 coding sequence is TGCAGCGTTGGGACAGGGGTGGGAAACACCATATATTTT.